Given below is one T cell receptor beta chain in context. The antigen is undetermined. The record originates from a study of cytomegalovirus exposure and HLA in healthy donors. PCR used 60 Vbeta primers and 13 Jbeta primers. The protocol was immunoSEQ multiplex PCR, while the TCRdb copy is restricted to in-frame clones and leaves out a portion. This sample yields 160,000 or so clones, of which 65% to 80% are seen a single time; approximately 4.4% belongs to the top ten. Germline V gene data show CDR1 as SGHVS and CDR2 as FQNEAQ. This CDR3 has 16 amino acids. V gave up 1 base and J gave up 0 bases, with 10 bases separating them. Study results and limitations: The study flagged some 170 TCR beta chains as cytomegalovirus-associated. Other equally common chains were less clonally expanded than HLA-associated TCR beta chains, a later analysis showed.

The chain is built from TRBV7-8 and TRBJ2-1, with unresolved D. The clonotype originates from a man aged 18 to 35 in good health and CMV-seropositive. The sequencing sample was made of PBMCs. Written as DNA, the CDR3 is TGTGCCAGCAGCTTAGAATTTGCCAGCTCCTACAATGAGCAGTTCTTC. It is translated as CASSLEFASSYNEQFF.